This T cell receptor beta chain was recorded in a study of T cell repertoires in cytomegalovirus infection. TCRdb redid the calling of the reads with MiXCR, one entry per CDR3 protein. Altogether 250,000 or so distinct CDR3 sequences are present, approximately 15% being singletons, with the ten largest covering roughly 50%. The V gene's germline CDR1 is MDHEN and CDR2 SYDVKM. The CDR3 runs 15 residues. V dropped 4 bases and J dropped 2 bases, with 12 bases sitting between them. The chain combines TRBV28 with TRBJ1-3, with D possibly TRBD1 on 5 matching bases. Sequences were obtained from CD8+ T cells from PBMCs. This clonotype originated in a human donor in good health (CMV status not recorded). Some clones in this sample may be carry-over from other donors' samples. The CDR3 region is CASSWGGETGNTIYF. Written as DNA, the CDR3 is TGTGCCAGCAGTTGGGGGGGGGAAACTGGAAACACCATATATTTT.